Listed below are T cell receptor beta chains from one sample, sequenced in a study of Tregs in tolerant kidney transplant recipients. Assay used: immunoSEQ multiplex PCR; TCRdb lists only in-frame clones, some missing. The table records approximately 99,000 clones, 90% of them present only once. This specimen consisted of CD4+ T cells from blood, obtained before the transplant. These receptors all stem from a human donor who received a combined kidney and bone marrow transplant. CDR3s include the opening cysteine and the closing phenylalanine or tryptophan. The order of the fields is V gene, J gene, CDR3 protein.

>TRBV18|TRBJ2-6
CASSPPGRGVSGANVLTF
>TRBV11-2|TRBJ2-5
CASSSSLAGSEETQYF
>TRBV19|TRBJ1-4
CASSDRGATNEKLFF
>TRBV7-2|TRBJ2-7
CASSYGGSYYEQYF
>TRBV11-2|TRBJ2-1
CASSLEGASYNEQFF
>TRBV6-1|TRBJ2-7
CAILGGKDEQYF
>TRBV27|TRBJ1-2
CASSLSGQGRYGYTF
>TRBV19|TRBJ1-2
CASSPFPYGYTF
>TRBV7-9|TRBJ1-1
CASSARTSRENTEAFF
>TRBV7-2|TRBJ2-7
CASSLYRVSGEQYF
>TRBV28|TRBJ2-7
CASSPWGTSYEQYF
>TRBV27|TRBJ1-2
CASSESGNYGYTF
>TRBV5-1|TRBJ2-2
CASSLEAKGEPGELFF
>TRBV28|TRBJ2-3
CASGPGSGRLGTDTQYF
>TRBV18|TRBJ2-5
CASRAVGETQYF
>TRBV11-2|TRBJ2-7
CASSQDLSGVRGEQYF
>TRBV6-1|TRBJ1-6
CAHCRDRDSPLHF
>TRBV6-1|TRBJ2-3
CASSDLAGGVNTQYF
>TRBV7-2|TRBJ1-2
CASSSDRGNYGYTF
>TRBV7-6|TRBJ1-1
CASSSLLNTEAFF
>TRBV2|TRBJ1-5
CASSQGANQPQHF
>TRBV28|TRBJ2-2
CASSRHGQGNTGELFF
>TRBV5-1|TRBJ1-2
CASSLVGSGDGYTF
>TRBV5-1|TRBJ2-5
CASSLGDRVQETQYF
>TRBV12-5|TRBJ2-1
CASGLVFPIARTSGGGEQFF
>TRBV15|TRBJ1-3
CATSRDRAVRGSGNTIYF
>TRBV4-1|TRBJ2-1
CASSQPGTRYNEQFF
>TRBV5-1|TRBJ1-3
CASSLRTGDGNTIYF
>TRBV28|TRBJ2-3
CASSFGGSMGDTQYF
>TRBV9|TRBJ2-1
CASSGRTGPSNEQFF
>TRBV27|TRBJ1-2
CASSGGTATNYGYTF
>TRBV18|TRBJ2-5
CASSQVRTSYQETQYF
>TRBV28|TRBJ2-7
CASSSPGYEQYF
>TRBV7-2|TRBJ1-4
CASSPGQKNEKLFF
>TRBV6-1|TRBJ1-1
CASSEIGGQGAFF
>TRBV7-2|TRBJ2-3
CASSSTPTDTQYF
>TRBV7-9|TRBJ2-5
CASSYTGGPETQYF
>TRBV4-1|TRBJ2-4
CASSFERVAKNIQYF
>TRBV7-9|TRBJ2-2
CASHRGRDTGELFF
>TRBV27|TRBJ1-4
CASSNPSTNEKLFF
>TRBV18|TRBJ2-7
CASSPTATYEQYF
>TRBV4-2|TRBJ2-5
CASSQGVAVGTANQETQYF
>TRBV4-1|TRBJ2-1
CASSQDVAGGAYNEQFF
>TRBV15|TRBJ2-7
CATSRDLGLAYEQYF
>TRBV29-1|TRBJ1-2
CSVEDPGVYGYTF
>TRBV7-8|TRBJ2-1
CASSASGGPREQFF
>TRBV11-2|TRBJ1-5
CASSMTGDNQPQHF
>TRBV19|TRBJ2-3
CASSIQRGGADTQYF
>TRBV5-1|TRBJ2-2
CASSHTLAGDTGELFF
>TRBV2|TRBJ1-2
CASSENRGLIGYTF
>TRBV18|TRBJ1-1
CASSDRRLMNTEAFF
>TRBV5-4|TRBJ1-6
CASSRDRGYNSPLHF
>TRBV4-1|TRBJ1-1
CASSLTWNTEAFF
>TRBV25-1|TRBJ2-1
CASRGSGMGQFF
>TRBV7-2|TRBJ1-2
CASSFDREQSGGYTF
>TRBV6-1|-
CASSRTGTTYEQYF
>TRBV9|TRBJ2-7
CASSVGIAATLTYEQYF
>TRBV11-3|TRBJ2-1
CASSFGGGRNEQFF
>TRBV11-3|TRBJ2-1
CASSLESREQFF